Each of the 11 T cell receptor beta chains below was sequenced from the same sample in a study of identical twins. One entry per CDR3 protein results from TCRdb running MiXCR on the 5' RACE reads. Among 310,000 or so distinct CDR3 sequences, about 8.9% were seen once, and the ten largest hold about 2.1%. This sample was also put to use in a study of yellow fever vaccine responses in identical twins.

Sample: memory (CD45RO+) T cells sorted from blood. The receptors here all came from a woman aged 18 to 35 in good health.

This clonotype was counted at least ten times. The genes are TRBV4-1 and TRBJ2-3, with 11 bases identical to TRBD2. The CDR3 loop spans 18 amino acids. Germline CDR1 and CDR2: MGHRA and YSYEKL. Trimming took 1 base from V and 1 from J; bases not matched to a gene: 7. The CDR3: CASSQAPGTSGGTDTQYF. The CDR3 DNA reads as TGCGCCAGCAGCCAAGCGCCCGGGACTAGCGGCGGCACAGATACGCAGTATTTT.

This chain joins TRBV6-4 and TRBJ2-3; the D call may be TRBD1 or TRBD2 (5 bases each). This CDR3 is 13 amino acids long. Germline CDR1 and CDR2: MRHNA and SNTAGT. V dropped 4 bases and J dropped 6 bases, with 11 bases sitting between them. CDR3 DNA: TGTGCCAGCAGTGGGGACGTTACCGATACGCAGTATTTT. It specifies CASSGDVTDTQYF.

This clonotype was observed a few times. The CDR3 DNA reads as TGCGCCAGCAGTGAGCCCTGGACAGGGACCTACGAGCAGTACGTC. Encoded protein: CASSEPWTGTYEQYV. The chain is built from TRBV10-2 and TRBJ2-7; 8 bases fit TRBD1. This CDR3 has 15 amino acids. V shed 2 bases and J 2 bases; nucleotides not matched to a gene: 5. Germline V gene data show CDR1 as WSHSY and CDR2 as SAAADI.

This chain links TRBV6-1 with TRBJ2-7; D is unclear. Deletions cut 5 bases from V and 7 bases from J, with 18 bases between. CDR1 and CDR2 (germline): MNHNS, SASEGT. The CDR3 contains 14 residues. In DNA, the CDR3 is TGTGCCAGCAGTCTCGGGTGGCAGGCCTTAGAGCAGTACTTC. It codes for CASSLGWQALEQYF.

This clonotype has a handful of counts. The chain links TRBV6-5 to TRBJ2-7, with a possible D match to TRBD1 (6 bases). V was cut by 2 bases and J by 4 bases, with 15 bases left in between. Germline V gene data show CDR1 as MNHEY and CDR2 as SVGAGI. This CDR3 is 15 amino acids long. CDR3 sequence reads: CASSYNMTGCYEQYV. CDR3 sequence (DNA): TGTGCCAGCAGTTACAATATGACAGGTTGTTACGAGCAGTACGTC.

This clonotype has a count of ten or more. The chain is built from TRBV6-5 and TRBJ2-1; 7 nucleotides line up with TRBD1. The CDR3 spans 16 residues. The germline V gene encodes CDR1 MNHEY and CDR2 SVGAGI. The J segment lost 4 bases and the V segment lost 0 bases, leaving 6 bases of the junction unmatched. The CDR3 DNA reads TGTGCCAGCAGTTACTCGGGGGACAGCGGTTACAATGAGCAGTTCTTC. Translated, it gives CASSYSGDSGYNEQFF.

This clonotype turned up a few times. The chain employs TRBV24-1 and TRBJ2-5; TRBD2 is a possible D gene (6 bases). V lost 4 bases to trimming and J lost 0 bases, with 11 bases between them. This CDR3 spans 15 amino acids. CDR1 is KGHDR and CDR2 is SFDVKD in the germline V gene. This CDR3 is CATSDHTSNQETQYF. In DNA, the CDR3 is TGTGCCACCAGTGACCATACTAGCAACCAAGAGACCCAGTACTTC.

In its sample, this clonotype was seen many times. The chain uses TRBV20-1 and TRBJ1-4; unclear D gene. The V end was cut by 4 bases, the J end by 10 bases, with 16 bases between. CDR3 size: 13 residues. Germline values: CDR1 DFQATT, CDR2 SNEGSKA (reference sequence). CDR3 bases: TGCAGTGCTAACGCGGGGTTGGAGGGAAAACTGTTTTTT. Amino acid sequence: CSANAGLEGKLFF.

This clonotype was seen many times. The rearrangement joins TRBV2 to TRBJ1-5; D is ambiguous. The CDR3 sequence is 11 residues long. Germline CDR1 SNHLY, CDR2 FYNNEI. Trimming removed 6 bases from V and 12 bases from J, with 12 bases in between. Here the CDR3 DNA reads TGTGCCAGCAGCGACCAGTCAATCCAGCATTTT. It specifies CASSDQSIQHF.

The rearrangement joins TRBV7-8 to TRBJ2-2; D might be TRBD2 (5 bases). CDR1 SGHVS and CDR2 FQNEAQ come from the germline V gene. Trimming pared 4 bases from V and 1 base from J, leaving 25 bases between. The CDR3 loop spans 20 amino acids. The CDR3 DNA follows: TGTGCCAGCAGCTGGCCCCTGGTGACTTGGACTGAGGAGAACACCGGGGAGCTGTTTTTT. Its translation is CASSWPLVTWTEENTGELFF.

In its sample, this clonotype was seen many times. The chain combines TRBV10-3 with TRBJ1-1, with D uncertain. V lost 5 bases and J lost 6, with 7 bases in between. Germline CDR1 reads ENHRY; CDR2 reads SYGVKD. The CDR3 is 11 amino acids. The CDR3 coding sequence is TGTGCCATCAGTTCTCAAGCTGAAGCTTTCTTT. Translated, it gives CAISSQAEAFF.